This T cell receptor (beta chain) came from a study of T cells in tuberculosis. Method: immunoSEQ multiplex PCR; TCRdb's copy keeps in-frame clones and lacks some. The table has about 31,000 clones, 97% seen once. The sequence derives from a donor under 30 with latent tuberculosis or without tuberculosis infection. Sequenced sample: PBMCs.

The CDR3 loop reads CASNRETFDEQFF. The CDR3 region has the DNA TGCGCCAGCAACAGGGAGACGTTCGATGAGCAGTTCTTC. The chain links TRBV5-1 to TRBJ2-1, with D perhaps matching TRBD1 (6 bases). The CDR3 has 13 amino acids. Germline V gives CDR1 SGHRS, CDR2 YFSETQ. V gave up 6 bases and J gave up 8 bases, with 15 bases separating them.